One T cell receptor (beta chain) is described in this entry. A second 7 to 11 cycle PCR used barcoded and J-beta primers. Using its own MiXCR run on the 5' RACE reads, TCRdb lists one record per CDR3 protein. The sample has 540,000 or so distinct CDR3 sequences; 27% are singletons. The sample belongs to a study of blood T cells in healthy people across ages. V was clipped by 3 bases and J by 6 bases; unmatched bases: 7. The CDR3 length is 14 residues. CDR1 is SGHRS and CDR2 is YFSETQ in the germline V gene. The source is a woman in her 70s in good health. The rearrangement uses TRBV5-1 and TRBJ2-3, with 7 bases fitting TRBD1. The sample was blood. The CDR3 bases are TGCGCCAGCAGCTCGCCAGGGGGTGAGGATACGCAGTATTTT. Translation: CASSSPGGEDTQYF.